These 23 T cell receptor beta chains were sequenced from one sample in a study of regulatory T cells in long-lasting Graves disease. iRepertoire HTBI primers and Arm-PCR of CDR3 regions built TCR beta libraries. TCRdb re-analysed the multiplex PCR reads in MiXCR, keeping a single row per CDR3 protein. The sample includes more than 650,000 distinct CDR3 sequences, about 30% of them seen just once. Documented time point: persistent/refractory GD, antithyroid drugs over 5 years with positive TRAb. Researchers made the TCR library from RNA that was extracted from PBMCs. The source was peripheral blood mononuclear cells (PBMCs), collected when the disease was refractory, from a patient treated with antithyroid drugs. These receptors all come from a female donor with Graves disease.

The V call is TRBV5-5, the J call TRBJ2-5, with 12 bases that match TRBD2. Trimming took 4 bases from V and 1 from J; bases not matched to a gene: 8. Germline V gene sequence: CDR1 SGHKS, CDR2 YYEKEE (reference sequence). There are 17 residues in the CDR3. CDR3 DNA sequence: TGTGCCAGCAGCGAAACTAGCGGGAGGCCCTCCCAAGAGACCCAGTACTTC. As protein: CASSETSGRPSQETQYF. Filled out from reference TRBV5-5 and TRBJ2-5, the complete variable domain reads DAGVTQSPTHLIKTRGQQVTLRCSPISGHKSVSWYQQVLGQGPQFIFQYYEKEERGRGNFPDRFSARQFPNYSSELNVNALLLGDSALYLCASSETSGRPSQETQYFGPGTRLLVL.

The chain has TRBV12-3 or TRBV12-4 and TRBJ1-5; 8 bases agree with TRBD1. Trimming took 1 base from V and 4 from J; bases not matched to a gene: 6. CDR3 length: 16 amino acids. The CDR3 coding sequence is TGTGCCAGCAGTTTAGAGGACAGGGTACGAAATCAGCCCCAGCATTTT. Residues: CASSLEDRVRNQPQHF.

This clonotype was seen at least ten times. CDR3 nucleotide sequence: TGTGCCAGCAGTCCCCCCGCCAGATTAACGGGGGGCTACACCTTC. Its protein is CASSPPARLTGGYTF. The chain uses TRBV28 and TRBJ1-2, with no clear D. The length of the CDR3 is 15 residues. V gave up 5 bases and J gave up 8 bases, with 21 bases separating them. Germline values: CDR1 MDHEN, CDR2 SYDVKM.

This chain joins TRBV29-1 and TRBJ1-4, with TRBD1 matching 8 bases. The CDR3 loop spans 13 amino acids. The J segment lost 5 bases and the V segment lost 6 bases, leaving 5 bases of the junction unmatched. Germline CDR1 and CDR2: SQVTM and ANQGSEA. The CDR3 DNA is TGCAGCGTACGACAGGGGAGGAATGAAAAACTGTTTTTT. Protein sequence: CSVRQGRNEKLFF.

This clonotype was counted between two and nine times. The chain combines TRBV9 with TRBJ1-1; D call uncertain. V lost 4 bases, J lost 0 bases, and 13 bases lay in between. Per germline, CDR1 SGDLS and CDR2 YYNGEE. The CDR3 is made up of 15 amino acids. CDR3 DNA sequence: TGTGCCAGCAGCCGGACGGACTACATGAACACTGAAGCTTTCTTT. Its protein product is CASSRTDYMNTEAFF.

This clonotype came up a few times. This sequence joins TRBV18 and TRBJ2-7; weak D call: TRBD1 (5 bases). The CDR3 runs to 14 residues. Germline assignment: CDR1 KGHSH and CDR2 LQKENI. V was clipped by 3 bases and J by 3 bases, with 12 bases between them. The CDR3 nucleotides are TGTGCCAGCTCACCCCTGGACAATAACTACGAGCAGTACTTC. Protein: CASSPLDNNYEQYF.

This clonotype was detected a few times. The CDR3: CSAKGTAYNEQFF. The CDR3 DNA sequence: TGCAGTGCCAAAGGGACAGCTTACAATGAGCAGTTCTTC. The chain combines TRBV20-1 with TRBJ2-1, with TRBD1 matching over 7 bases. Germline values: CDR1 DFQATT, CDR2 SNEGSKA (reference sequence). The CDR3 spans 13 residues. With V trimmed by 6 bases and J by 4 bases, 6 bases remained unmatched.

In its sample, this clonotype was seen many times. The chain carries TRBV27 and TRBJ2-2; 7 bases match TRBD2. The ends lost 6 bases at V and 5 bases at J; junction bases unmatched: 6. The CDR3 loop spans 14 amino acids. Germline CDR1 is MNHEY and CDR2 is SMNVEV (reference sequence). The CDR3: CASRGPGGTGELFF. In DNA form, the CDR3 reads TGTGCCAGCAGGGGACCGGGAGGTACCGGGGAGCTGTTTTTT.

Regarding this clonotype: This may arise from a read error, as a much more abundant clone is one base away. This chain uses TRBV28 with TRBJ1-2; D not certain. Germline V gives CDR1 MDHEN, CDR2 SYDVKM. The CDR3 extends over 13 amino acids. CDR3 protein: CASTLEGEYGHTF. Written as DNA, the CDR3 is TGTGCCAGCACCCTTGAGGGAGAATATGGCCACACCTTC.

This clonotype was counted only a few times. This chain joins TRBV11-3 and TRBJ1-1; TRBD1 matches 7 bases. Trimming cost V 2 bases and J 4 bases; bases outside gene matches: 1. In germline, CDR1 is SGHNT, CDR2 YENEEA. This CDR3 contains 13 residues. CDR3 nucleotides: TGTGCCAGCAGCTTACACAGGGGCACTGAAGCTTTCTTT. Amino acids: CASSLHRGTEAFF.

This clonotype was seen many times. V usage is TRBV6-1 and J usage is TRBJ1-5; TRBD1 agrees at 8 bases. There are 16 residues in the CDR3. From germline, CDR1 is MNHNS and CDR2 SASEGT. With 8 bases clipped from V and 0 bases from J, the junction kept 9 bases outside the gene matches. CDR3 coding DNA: TGTGCCAGCCTCGGGACAGGCTTGTATAGCAATCAGCCCCAGCATTTT. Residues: CASLGTGLYSNQPQHF.

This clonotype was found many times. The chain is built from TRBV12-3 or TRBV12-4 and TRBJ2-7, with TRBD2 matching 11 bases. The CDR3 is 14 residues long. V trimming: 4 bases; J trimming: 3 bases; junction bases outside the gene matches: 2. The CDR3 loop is CASSSLAGGYEQYF. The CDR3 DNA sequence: TGTGCCAGCAGTTCTCTAGCGGGAGGCTACGAGCAGTACTTC.

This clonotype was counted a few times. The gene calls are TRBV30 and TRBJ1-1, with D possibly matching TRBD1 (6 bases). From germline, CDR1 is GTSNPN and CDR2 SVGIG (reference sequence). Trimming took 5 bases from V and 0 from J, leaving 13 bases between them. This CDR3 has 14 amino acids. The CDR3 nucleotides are TGTGCCTGGGGTCGGGACACCTTGAACACTGAAGCTTTCTTT. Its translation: CAWGRDTLNTEAFF.

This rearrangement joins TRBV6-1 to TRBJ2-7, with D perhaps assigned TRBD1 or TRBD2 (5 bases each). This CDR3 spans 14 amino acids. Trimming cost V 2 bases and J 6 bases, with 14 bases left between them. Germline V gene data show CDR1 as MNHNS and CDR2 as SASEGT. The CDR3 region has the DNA TGTGCCAGCAGTGAAACCGGGACGGCGCTCGAGCAGTACTTC. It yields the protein CASSETGTALEQYF.

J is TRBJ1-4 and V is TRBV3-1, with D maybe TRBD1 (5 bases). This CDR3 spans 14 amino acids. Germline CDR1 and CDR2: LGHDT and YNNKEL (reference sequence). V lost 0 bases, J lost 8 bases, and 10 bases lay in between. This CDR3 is CASSQDNPGEKLFF. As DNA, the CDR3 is TGTGCCAGCAGCCAAGACAACCCAGGGGAAAAACTGTTTTTT.

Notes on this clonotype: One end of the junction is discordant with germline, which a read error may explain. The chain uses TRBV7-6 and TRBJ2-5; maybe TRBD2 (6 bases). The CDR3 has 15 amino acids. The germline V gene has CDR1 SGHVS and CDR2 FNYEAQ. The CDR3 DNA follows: TGTGCCAGCAGCTTAGTTGAAACGGGGGAAGAGGCCCAGTACTTC. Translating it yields CASSLVETGEEAQYF.

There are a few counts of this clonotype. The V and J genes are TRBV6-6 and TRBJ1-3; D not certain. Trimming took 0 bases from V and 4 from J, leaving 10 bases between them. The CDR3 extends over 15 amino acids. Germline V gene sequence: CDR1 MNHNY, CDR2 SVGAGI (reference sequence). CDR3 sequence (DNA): TGTGCCAGCAGTTACTCGACCAATACAGGAAACACCATATATTTT. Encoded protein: CASSYSTNTGNTIYF.

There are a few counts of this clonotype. CDR3: CASEILEAFF. CDR3 DNA sequence: TGTGCCTCCGAGATCCTTGAAGCTTTCTTT. The chain employs TRBV30 and TRBJ1-1; D unclear. The CDR3 covers 10 residues. CDR1 GTSNPN and CDR2 SVGIG come from the germline V gene (reference sequence). Trimming cost V 7 bases and J 7 bases, with 10 bases left between them.

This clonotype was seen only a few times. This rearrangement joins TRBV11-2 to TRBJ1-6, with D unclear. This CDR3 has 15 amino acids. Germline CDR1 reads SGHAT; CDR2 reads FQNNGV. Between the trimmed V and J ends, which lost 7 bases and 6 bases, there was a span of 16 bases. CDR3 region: CASNLQGNTNSPLHF. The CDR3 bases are TGTGCCAGCAACTTGCAAGGAAACACTAATTCACCCCTCCACTTT.

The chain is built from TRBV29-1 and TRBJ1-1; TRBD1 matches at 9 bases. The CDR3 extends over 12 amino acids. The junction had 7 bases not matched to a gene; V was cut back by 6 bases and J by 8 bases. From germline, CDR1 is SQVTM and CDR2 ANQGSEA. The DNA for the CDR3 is TGCAGCGTACTAAAACAGGGGGCAGAAGCTTTCTTT. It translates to CSVLKQGAEAFF.

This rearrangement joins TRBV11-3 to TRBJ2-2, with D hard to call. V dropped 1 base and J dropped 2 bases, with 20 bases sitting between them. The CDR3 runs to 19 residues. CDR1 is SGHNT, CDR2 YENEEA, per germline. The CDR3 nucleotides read TGTGCCAGCAGCTTAGTTAAGGAAACAGCGATGGATAACACCGGGGAGCTGTTTTTT. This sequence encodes CASSLVKETAMDNTGELFF. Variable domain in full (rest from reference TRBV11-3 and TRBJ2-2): EAGVVQSPRYKIIEKKQPVAFWCNPISGHNTLYWYLQNLGQGPELLIRYENEEAVDDSQLPKDRFSAERLKGVDSTLKIQPAELGDSAVYLCASSLVKETAMDNTGELFFGEGSRLTVL.

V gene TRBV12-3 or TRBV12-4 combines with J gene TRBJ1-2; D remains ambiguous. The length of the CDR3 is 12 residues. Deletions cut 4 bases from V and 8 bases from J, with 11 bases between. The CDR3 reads CASSSNLKGYTF. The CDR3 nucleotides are TGTGCCAGCAGTTCCAATTTGAAAGGCTACACCTTC.

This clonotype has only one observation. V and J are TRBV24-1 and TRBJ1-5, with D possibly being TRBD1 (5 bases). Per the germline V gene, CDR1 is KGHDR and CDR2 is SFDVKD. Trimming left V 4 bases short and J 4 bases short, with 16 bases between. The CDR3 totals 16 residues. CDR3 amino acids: CATSDPDGDFNQPQHF. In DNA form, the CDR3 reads TGTGCCACCAGTGACCCGGACGGGGACTTTAATCAGCCCCAGCATTTT.